The entry below gives a single TCR beta chain sequence along with its context. In its sample, this clonotype was seen a few times. It lacks a known antigen. Base qualities are not recorded, but no much larger clone differs from it by a single base. The source of the sample is a study of T cell repertoires in cytomegalovirus infection (dated by TCRdb to between 2017 and 2020). The study in broad terms: The peptide stimulations were aimed at well-studied HLA-B-restricted epitopes as well as recently identified HLA-C-restricted CMV epitopes, whose presentation resists viral immunomodulation. Donor HLA type was relevant to the analysis, as public TCR beta signatures indicated carriage of CMV infection together with the matching HLA type. The paper as a whole reports these results and caveats: In both this cohort and an independent cohort of some 350 donors, the cumulative frequency of public TCR beta family members distinguished carriers of CMV infection plus the relevant HLA type. The ex vivo response was dominated by HLA-C-restricted CMV-specific TCR beta clonotypes, which also provided the single most frequent clonotype in two of eight donors.

Sequenced using an Illumina HiSeq 1500. In-frame beta chains were kept once TCRdb had trimmed the public reads at Q25 with fastp and called clones with MiXCR. One record per CDR3 amino acid sequence lists the most common genes and DNA. For this sample the table gives about 920,000 distinct CDR3 sequences, of which around 30% were detected only once. Roughly 13% of the sample is in the top ten clones. The CDR3 sequence holds 14 residues, the cysteine and phenylalanine included. Only the CDR3 region is kept as DNA, spanning 42 bases read in frame from base 1. The germline V gene (reference sequence) gives CDR1 as LNHDA and CDR2 as SQIVND. The junction shows trimming of 5 bases on V and 6 bases on J, plus 16 bases between the germline ends. This sample's treatment or condition label indicates: in vitro stimulation with specific CMV peptide epitopes to enrich CMV-specific T cells.

The rearrangement combines TRBV19 with TRBJ1-1, with TRBD1 as a weak D call on 6 bases. This sequence was found in a human donor in good health (CMV status not recorded). Some clones in this sample may be carry-over from other donors' samples. Source: cultured CD8+ T cells from PBMCs, taken from culture after CMV antigen stimulation. The CDR3 protein is CASSFQGPRAEAFF. The DNA reads TGTGCCAGTAGTTTCCAGGGGCCTCGGGCTGAAGCTTTCTTT.